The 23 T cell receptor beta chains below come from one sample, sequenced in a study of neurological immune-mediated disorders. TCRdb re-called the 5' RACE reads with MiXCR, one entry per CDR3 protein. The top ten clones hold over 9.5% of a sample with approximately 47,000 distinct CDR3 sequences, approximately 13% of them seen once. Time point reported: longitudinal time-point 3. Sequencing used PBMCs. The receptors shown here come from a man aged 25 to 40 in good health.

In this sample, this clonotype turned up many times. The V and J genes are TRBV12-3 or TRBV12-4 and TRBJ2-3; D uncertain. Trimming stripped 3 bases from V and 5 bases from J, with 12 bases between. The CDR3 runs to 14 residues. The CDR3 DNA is TGTGCCAGCAGTTTTGGCGGTTCGGGAGATACGCAGTATTTT. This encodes CASSFGGSGDTQYF.

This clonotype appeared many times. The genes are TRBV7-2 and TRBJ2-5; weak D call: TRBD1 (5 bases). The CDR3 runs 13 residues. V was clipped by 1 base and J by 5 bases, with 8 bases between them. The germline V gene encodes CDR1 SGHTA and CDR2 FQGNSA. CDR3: CASSLEGYETQYF. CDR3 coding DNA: TGTGCCAGCAGCTTAGAGGGGTACGAGACCCAGTACTTC.

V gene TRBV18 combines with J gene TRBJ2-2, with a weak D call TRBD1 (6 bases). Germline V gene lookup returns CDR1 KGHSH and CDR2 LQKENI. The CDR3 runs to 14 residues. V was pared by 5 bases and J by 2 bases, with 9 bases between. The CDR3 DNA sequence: TGTGCCAGCTCATCGACAGGAAACACCGGGGAGCTGTTTTTT. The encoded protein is CASSSTGNTGELFF.

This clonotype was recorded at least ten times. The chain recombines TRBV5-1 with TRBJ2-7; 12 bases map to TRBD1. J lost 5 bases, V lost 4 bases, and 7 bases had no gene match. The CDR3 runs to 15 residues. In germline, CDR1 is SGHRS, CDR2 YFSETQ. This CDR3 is CASSPGQGAPDEQYF. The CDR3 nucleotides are TGCGCCAGCAGCCCGGGACAGGGGGCTCCCGACGAGCAGTACTTC. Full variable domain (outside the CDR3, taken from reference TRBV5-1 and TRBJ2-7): KAGVTQTPRYLIKTRGQQVTLSCSPISGHRSVSWYQQTPGQGLQFLFEYFSETQRNKGNFPGRFSGRQFSNSRSEMNVSTLELGDSALYLCASSPGQGAPDEQYFGPGTRLTVT.

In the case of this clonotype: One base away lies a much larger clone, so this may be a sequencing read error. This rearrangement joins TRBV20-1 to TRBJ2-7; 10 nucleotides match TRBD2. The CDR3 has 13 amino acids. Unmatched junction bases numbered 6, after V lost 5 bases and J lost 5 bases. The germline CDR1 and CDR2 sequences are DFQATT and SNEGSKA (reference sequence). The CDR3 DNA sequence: TGCAGTGCTTACTGGACTAGCGGCAACGAGCAGTACTTC. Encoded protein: CSAYWTSGNEQYF.

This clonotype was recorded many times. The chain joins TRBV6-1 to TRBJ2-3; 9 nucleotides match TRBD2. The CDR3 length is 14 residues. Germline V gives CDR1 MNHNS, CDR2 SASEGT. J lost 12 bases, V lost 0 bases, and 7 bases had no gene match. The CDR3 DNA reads TGTGCCAGCAGTGAAGCGGTTAGCGGGAGAACACAGTATTTT. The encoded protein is CASSEAVSGRTQYF.

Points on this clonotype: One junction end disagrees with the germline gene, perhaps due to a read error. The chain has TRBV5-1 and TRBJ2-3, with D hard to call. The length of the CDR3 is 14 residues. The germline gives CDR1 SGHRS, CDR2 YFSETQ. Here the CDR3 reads CASSLGRRTDTQYF. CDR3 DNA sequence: TGCGCTAGCAGCCTAGGACGGCGCACAGATACGCAGTATTTT.

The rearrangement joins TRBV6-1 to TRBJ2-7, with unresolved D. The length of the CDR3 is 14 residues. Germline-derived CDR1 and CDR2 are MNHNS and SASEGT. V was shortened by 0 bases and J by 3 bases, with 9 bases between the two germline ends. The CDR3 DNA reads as TGTGCCAGCAGTGAAGCGCACAGCTACTACGAGCAGTACTTC. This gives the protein CASSEAHSYYEQYF.

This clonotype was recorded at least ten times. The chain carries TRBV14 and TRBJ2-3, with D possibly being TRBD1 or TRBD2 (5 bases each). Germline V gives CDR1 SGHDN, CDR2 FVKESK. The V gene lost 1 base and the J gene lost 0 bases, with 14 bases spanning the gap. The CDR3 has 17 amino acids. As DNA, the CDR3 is TGTGCCAGCAGCCAAGTAACCGGGGCGACTAGCACAGATACGCAGTATTTT. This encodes CASSQVTGATSTDTQYF.

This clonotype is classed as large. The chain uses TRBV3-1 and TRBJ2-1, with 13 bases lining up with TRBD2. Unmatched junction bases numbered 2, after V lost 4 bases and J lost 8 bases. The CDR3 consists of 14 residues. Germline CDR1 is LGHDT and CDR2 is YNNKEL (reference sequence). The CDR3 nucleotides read TGTGCCAGCAGCCCGGGACTAGCGGGACATGAGCAGTTCTTC. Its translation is CASSPGLAGHEQFF.

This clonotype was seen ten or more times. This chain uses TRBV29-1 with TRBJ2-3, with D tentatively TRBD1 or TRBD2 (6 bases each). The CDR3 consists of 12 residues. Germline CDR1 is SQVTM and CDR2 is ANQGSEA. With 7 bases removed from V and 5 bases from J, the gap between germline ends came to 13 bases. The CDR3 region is CSALGGGDTQYF. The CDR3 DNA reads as TGCAGCGCCCTCGGAGGGGGAGATACGCAGTATTTT.

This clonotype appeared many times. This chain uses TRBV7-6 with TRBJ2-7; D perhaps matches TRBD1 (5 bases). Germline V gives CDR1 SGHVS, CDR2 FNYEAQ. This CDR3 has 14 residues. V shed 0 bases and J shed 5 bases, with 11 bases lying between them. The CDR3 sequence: CASSLAVGVDEQYF. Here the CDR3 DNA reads TGTGCCAGCAGCTTAGCTGTAGGGGTTGACGAGCAGTACTTC.

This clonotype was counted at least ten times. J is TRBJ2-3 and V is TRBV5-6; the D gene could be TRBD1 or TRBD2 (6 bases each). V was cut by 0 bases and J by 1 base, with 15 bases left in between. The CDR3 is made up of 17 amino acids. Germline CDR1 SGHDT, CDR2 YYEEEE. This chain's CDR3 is CASSLGMYGGGTDTQYF. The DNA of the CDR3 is TGTGCCAGCAGCTTGGGAATGTACGGGGGCGGCACAGATACGCAGTATTTT.

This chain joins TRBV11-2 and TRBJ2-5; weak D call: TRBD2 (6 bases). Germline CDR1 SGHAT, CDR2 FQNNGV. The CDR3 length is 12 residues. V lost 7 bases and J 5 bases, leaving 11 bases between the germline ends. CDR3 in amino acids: CASTPGGETQYF. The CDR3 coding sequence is TGTGCCAGCACTCCCGGAGGGGAGACCCAGTACTTC.

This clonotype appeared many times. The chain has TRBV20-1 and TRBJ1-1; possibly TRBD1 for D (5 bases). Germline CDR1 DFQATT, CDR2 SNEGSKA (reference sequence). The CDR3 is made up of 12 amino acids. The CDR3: CRTGPRTLEAFF. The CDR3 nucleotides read TGCAGGACGGGACCGCGAACCCTTGAAGCTTTCTTT.

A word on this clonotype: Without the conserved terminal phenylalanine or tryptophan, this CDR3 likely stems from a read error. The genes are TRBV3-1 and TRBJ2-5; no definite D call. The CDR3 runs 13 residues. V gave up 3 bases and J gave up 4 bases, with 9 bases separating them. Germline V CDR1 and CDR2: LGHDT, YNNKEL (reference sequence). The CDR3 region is CASSHSNAETQYL. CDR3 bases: TGTGCCAGCAGCCATTCCAACGCAGAGACCCAGTACTTA.

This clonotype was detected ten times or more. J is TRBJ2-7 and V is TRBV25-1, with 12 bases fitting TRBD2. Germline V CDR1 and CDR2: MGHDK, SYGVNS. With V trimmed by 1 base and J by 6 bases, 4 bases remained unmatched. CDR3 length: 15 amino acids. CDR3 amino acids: CASSEFLAGGSEQYF. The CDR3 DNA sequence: TGTGCCAGCAGTGAATTTCTAGCGGGAGGGTCCGAGCAGTACTTC.

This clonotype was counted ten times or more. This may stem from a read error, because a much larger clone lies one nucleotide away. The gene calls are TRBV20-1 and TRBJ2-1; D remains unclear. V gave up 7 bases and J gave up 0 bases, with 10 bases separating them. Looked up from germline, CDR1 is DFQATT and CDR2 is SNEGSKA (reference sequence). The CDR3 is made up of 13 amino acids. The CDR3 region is CSVARSSYNEQFF. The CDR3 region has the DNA TGCAGTGTTGCGAGGAGCTCCTACAATGAGCAGTTCTTC.

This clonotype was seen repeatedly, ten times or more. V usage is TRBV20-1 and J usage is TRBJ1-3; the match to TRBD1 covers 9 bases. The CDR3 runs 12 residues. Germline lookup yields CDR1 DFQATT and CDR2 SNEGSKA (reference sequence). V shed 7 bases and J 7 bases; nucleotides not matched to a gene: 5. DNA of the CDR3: TGCAGTGTCCGGACAGGGGCGAACACCATATATTTT. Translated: CSVRTGANTIYF.

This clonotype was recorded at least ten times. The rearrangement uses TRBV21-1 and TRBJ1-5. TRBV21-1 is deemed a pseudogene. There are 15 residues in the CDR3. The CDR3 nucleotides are TGTGCCAGCAGCAAAGTTGTTACTAGCAATCAGCCCCAGCATTTT. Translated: CASSKVVTSNQPQHF.

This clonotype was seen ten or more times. The CDR3 nucleotides are TGCGCCAGCAGGAGGACAAACCAAGAGACCCAGTACTTC. Its protein product is CASRRTNQETQYF. The chain recombines TRBV5-1 with TRBJ2-5; weak D call: TRBD1 (5 bases). Trimming removed 5 bases at V and 0 bases at J, with 8 bases between. The V gene's germline CDR1 is SGHRS and CDR2 YFSETQ. The CDR3 sequence is 13 residues long.

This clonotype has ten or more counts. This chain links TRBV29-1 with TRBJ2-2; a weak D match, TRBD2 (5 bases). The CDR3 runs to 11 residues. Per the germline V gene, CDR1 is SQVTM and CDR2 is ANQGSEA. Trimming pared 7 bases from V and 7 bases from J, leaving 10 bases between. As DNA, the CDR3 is TGCAGCGCTGTGGAGGACGGGGAGCTGTTTTTT. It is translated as CSAVEDGELFF.

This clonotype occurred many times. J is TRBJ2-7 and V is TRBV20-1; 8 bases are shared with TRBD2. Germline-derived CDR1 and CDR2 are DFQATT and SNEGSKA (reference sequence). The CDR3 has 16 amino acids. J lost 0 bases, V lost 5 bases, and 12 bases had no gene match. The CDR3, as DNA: TGCAGTGCTCGTTTGGTTACTAGCGGATTCTCCTACGAGCAGTACTTC. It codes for CSARLVTSGFSYEQYF.